The clone carrying this T cell receptor (beta chain) was detected ten times or more. No antigen is known for it. All patients were treatment-naive before thyroid surgery. This specimen belongs to a study of metastatic and nonmetastatic thyroid tumors. In the study overall: Where malignant and benign thyroid patients were concerned, repertoires were compared across blood and tumor or nodule tissue.

V dropped 5 bases and J dropped 8 bases, with 12 bases sitting between them. Per germline, CDR1 MGHRA and CDR2 YSYEKL. The CDR3 contains 13 residues. Whole-study findings and limits: Significantly higher TCR beta diversity was reportedly seen in malignant thyroid tumors than benign nodules, in blood and tumor.

Methods used by the authors: Clinicopathological groups of papillary thyroid cancer showed CDR3 differences that were used to build a distant-metastasis classifier. TCRdb called clones again from the PCR reads with MiXCR. The V and J calls, along with clone size, are taken from TCRdb and not from the paper's own processing. The repertoire holds 14,000 to 15,000 clones, with roughly 25% as singletons. This chain links TRBV4-1 with TRBJ2-2; no reliable D call. Sequences were obtained from tumor tissue. The source of this sequence is a female donor with papillary thyroid cancer or a benign thyroid nodule (not recorded which). Some clones in this sample may be carry-over from other donors' samples. CDR3 protein: CASSSTWGGELFF. CDR3 bases: TGCGCCAGCAGCTCCACGTGGGGTGGGGAGCTGTTTTTT.